This is a list of T cell receptor beta chains from one sample in a study of CD8 T cells in ankylosing spondylitis. TCRdb recomputed calls from the 5' RACE reads with MiXCR, one row per CDR3 protein. The sample has some 130,000 distinct CDR3 sequences; around 15% are singletons. The sample comprised blood, either unsorted or a sorted T cell fraction (not recorded which). The receptors originated from a female donor with ankylosing spondylitis or in good health (not recorded which). CDR3s include the opening cysteine and the closing phenylalanine or tryptophan. The D gene is left open where the match is weak.

TRBV11-2,TRBJ2-1,NA,CASSQDHSYNEQFF
TRBV5-1,TRBJ2-7,NA,CASSLKGLQDEQYF
TRBV7-2,TRBJ2-3,NA,CASSLSGTPGPDTQYF
TRBV12-3/TRBV12-4,TRBJ1-1,NA,CASSLALGGTEAFF
TRBV19,TRBJ1-1,NA,CASSIRTGPRRINEAFF
TRBV5-1,TRBJ2-6,NA,CASSLESGNRVSLSGANVLTF
TRBV20-1,TRBJ2-1,NA,CSAIASTRVYEQFF
TRBV2,TRBJ2-7,NA,CASSAQGLDEQYF
TRBV20-1,TRBJ2-7,NA,CSAHPAGIHEQYF
TRBV20-1,TRBJ2-3,NA,CSADQNMDTQYF
TRBV5-1,TRBJ2-1,NA,CASCPGGQSYNEQFF
TRBV18,TRBJ2-7,NA,CASSRTSPGDEQYF
TRBV5-5,TRBJ2-5,NA,CASSFLGPLLETQYF
TRBV15,TRBJ2-2,NA,CATSRDPAGNTGELFF
TRBV29-1,TRBJ2-7,NA,CSVWPTSYEQYF
TRBV7-8,TRBJ2-3,NA,CASSLSGFADTQYF
TRBV21-1,TRBJ2-2,NA,CASSKGGLAGEGGELFF
TRBV12-3/TRBV12-4,TRBJ1-3,TRBD1,CASSSTGIGNTIYF
TRBV29-1,TRBJ2-6,NA,CSVVGSGPGANVLTF
TRBV7-9,TRBJ1-2,NA,CASSFWGVYGYTF
TRBV18,TRBJ2-7,NA,CASSPRHDISYEQYF
TRBV20-1,TRBJ1-3,NA,CSASGPGNTIYF
TRBV10-3,TRBJ2-7,NA,CAISGGDTYEQYF
TRBV10-3,TRBJ2-2,NA,CAIRPTGGVTGELFF
TRBV7-6,TRBJ2-2,NA,CASSFSQGTNTGELFF
TRBV29-1,TRBJ2-7,TRBD1,CSATPRDRAYEQYF
TRBV12-3/TRBV12-4,TRBJ2-1,NA,CPSRWDKMNEQFF
TRBV6-1,TRBJ2-1,NA,CASSGIRGSYNEQFF
TRBV9,TRBJ1-1,TRBD1,CAGSGAPGQGNTEAFF
TRBV20-1,TRBJ2-7,NA,CSAAAPKGGEQYF
TRBV20-1,TRBJ2-5,TRBD2,CSASPWTSGSLLQQETQYF
TRBV3-1,TRBJ2-1,TRBD2,CASSQTTFLAGGYNEQFF
TRBV6-1,TRBJ2-1,NA,CASSNYNEQFF
TRBV9,TRBJ2-1,TRBD1,CASSDRDSGYNEQFF
TRBV20-1,TRBJ1-3,NA,CSARAVDGGNTIYF
TRBV27,TRBJ2-5,TRBD2,CASSLSRWGGTETQYF
TRBV4-1,TRBJ1-4,NA,CASSHVRVQGGKLFF
TRBV7-2,TRBJ2-7,NA,CASSLAGKSSYEQYF
TRBV6-2/TRBV6-3,TRBJ1-1,NA,CASSYSAGIAFF
TRBV20-1,TRBJ2-1,TRBD2,CSATLATEQFF
TRBV24-1,TRBJ2-7,NA,CATGRRGSYEQYF